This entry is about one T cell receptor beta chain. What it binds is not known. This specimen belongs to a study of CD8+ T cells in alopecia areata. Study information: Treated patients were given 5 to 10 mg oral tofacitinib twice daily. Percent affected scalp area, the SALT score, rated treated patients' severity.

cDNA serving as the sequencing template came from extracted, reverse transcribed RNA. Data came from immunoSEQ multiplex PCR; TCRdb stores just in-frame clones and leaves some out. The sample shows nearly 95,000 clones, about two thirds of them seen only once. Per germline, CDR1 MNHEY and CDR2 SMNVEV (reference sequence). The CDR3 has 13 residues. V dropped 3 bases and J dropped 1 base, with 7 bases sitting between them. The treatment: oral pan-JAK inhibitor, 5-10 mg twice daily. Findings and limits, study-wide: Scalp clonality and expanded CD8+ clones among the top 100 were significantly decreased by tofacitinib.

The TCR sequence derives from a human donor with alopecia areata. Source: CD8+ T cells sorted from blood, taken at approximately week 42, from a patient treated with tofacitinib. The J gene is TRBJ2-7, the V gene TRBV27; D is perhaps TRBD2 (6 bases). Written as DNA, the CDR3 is TGTGCCAGCAGTTTCGGGGGTTCCTACGAGCAGTACTTC. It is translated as CASSFGGSYEQYF.